This TCR beta chain was retrieved from a study of control samples from healthy donors and cancer patients (dated by TCRdb to about 2020). Spanning cysteine to phenylalanine, the CDR3 consists of 16 amino acids. The only DNA kept is the CDR3, 48 bases in frame from the first base. V is reduced by 4 bases and J by 1 base, leaving a spacing of 14 bases between them. Based on the germline V gene, the CDR1 and CDR2 sequences are LGHNA and YSLEER. Regarding this clone: Its antigen is currently not known. It has no much larger one-base neighbor in the sample; base qualities were not kept.

Preparation of the library involved the immunoSEQ multiplex PCR assay. TCRdb holds this immuneACCESS table with in-frame rearrangements only. Some clones are missing; in checked studies, unresolved V genes explain under half, and the rest has no known cause. A total of about 100,000 clones appear in this sample, 87% of them only once. The top ten clonotypes cover about 20% of the sample. Recombination connected TRBV4-3 to TRBJ2-4, with the D gene call left open. Material: blood. The TCR comes from a woman aged 45-65 years in good health. Here the CDR3 is given as CASSPNAQLAKNIQYF. The nucleotides read TGCGCCAGCAGCCCTAATGCTCAACTGGCCAAAAACATTCAGTACTTC.